Following are 22 T cell receptor beta chains from one sample sequenced in a study of response to subunit inactivated influenza vaccine. TCRdb fed the RT-PCR reads into MiXCR, producing one record per CDR3 protein. Altogether a few hundred thousand distinct CDR3 sequences are present, 10% to 15% being singletons, with the ten largest covering more than 7%. The material was non-naive T cells sorted from PBMCs, obtained 14 to 15 days before vaccination. The receptor source for this set is a middle-aged man who received an inactivated influenza vaccine.

This chain links TRBV12-3 or TRBV12-4 with TRBJ2-1, with TRBD2 matching over 13 bases. With V trimmed by 3 bases and J by 9 bases, 8 bases remained unmatched. The CDR3 has 16 residues. The CDR3 protein is CASSLGLAGYGGEQFF. Written as DNA, the CDR3 is TGTGCCAGCAGTTTGGGACTAGCGGGATATGGAGGTGAGCAGTTCTTC.

The chain uses TRBV11-3 and TRBJ2-1; 11 bases agree with TRBD2. This CDR3 is 17 amino acids long. With 4 bases clipped from V and 5 bases from J, the junction kept 10 bases outside the gene matches. Germline assignment: CDR1 SGHNT and CDR2 YENEEA. For the CDR3, the DNA is TGTGCCAGCAGCTCTAGCGGGAGGTCGCCCTCTCACAATGAGCAGTTCTTC. Amino acid sequence: CASSSSGRSPSHNEQFF.

A remark on this clonotype: Since a much larger clone is just one base distant, this may be a read error. The conserved phenylalanine or tryptophan normally closing the CDR3 is absent here, so this likely arose from a read error. The rearrangement links TRBV9 to TRBJ2-5; 9 bases are shared with TRBD2. CDR3 length: 15 amino acids. The germline gives CDR1 SGDLS, CDR2 YYNGEE. Unmatched junction bases numbered 9, after V lost 4 bases and J lost 5 bases. The CDR3: CASSSQAGGQETQYC. CDR3 DNA: TGTGCCAGCAGCTCCCAAGCGGGAGGCCAGGAGACCCAGTACTGC.

The rearrangement uses TRBV20-1 and TRBJ2-5; TRBD2 aligns across 9 bases. The junction had 5 bases not matched to a gene; V was cut back by 3 bases and J by 0 bases. Germline V gene lookup returns CDR1 DFQATT and CDR2 SNEGSKA (reference sequence). The CDR3 has 15 residues. The CDR3 DNA reads as TGCAGTGCTAGGGGGGCTAGCGGGGACCAAGAGACCCAGTACTTC. Its protein is CSARGASGDQETQYF.

This clonotype was picked up a small number of times. The V gene is TRBV5-1, the J gene TRBJ2-7; 7 bases fit TRBD2. This CDR3 has 15 residues. Unmatched junction bases numbered 11, after V lost 5 bases and J lost 3 bases. Germline V gene lookup returns CDR1 SGHRS and CDR2 YFSETQ. CDR3: CASRSASGDYYEQYF. The CDR3, as DNA: TGCGCCAGCAGAAGCGCAAGCGGGGATTACTACGAGCAGTACTTC.

The chain recombines TRBV5-1 with TRBJ2-7, with TRBD1 identical over 9 bases. There are 16 residues in the CDR3. Germline V gene data show CDR1 as SGHRS and CDR2 as YFSETQ. Trimming took 4 bases from V and 2 from J; bases not matched to a gene: 10. CDR3 nucleotides: TGCGCCAGCAGCGGGGGACGGGGGACAGGGACCTACGAGCAGTACTTC. Its translation is CASSGGRGTGTYEQYF.

In this sample, this clonotype turned up many times. The chain couples TRBV12-3 or TRBV12-4 to TRBJ1-2; D is possibly TRBD1 (5 bases). This CDR3 has 13 amino acids. V was shortened by 3 bases and J by 5 bases, with 10 bases between the two germline ends. This CDR3 reads CASSLGLGYGYTF. The CDR3 DNA sequence: TGTGCCAGCAGTTTGGGGCTAGGGTATGGCTACACCTTC.

This clonotype was seen many times. The chain has TRBV7-9 and TRBJ2-7; 8 positions agree with TRBD1. With 5 bases clipped from V and 6 bases from J, the junction kept 6 bases outside the gene matches. Germline CDR1 and CDR2: SEHNR and FQNEAQ (reference sequence). This CDR3 comprises 13 residues. The CDR3 region is CASSAGQGGEQYF. In DNA form, the CDR3 reads TGTGCCAGCAGCGCCGGACAGGGAGGCGAGCAGTACTTC. Filled out from reference TRBV7-9 and TRBJ2-7, the complete variable domain reads DTGVSQNPRHKITKRGQNVTFRCDPISEHNRLYWYRQTLGQGPEFLTYFQNEAQLEKSRLLSDRFSAERPKGSFSTLEIQRTEQGDSAMYLCASSAGQGGEQYFGPGTRLTVT.

The chain joins TRBV20-1 to TRBJ1-5; D is undetermined. V lost 0 bases, J lost 8 bases, and 14 bases lay in between. Germline CDR1 is DFQATT and CDR2 is SNEGSKA (reference sequence). The CDR3 is 14 residues long. In DNA form, the CDR3 reads TGCAGTGCTAGAGATAGTTCAGCAAAGGAGCCCCAGCATTTT. It encodes CSARDSSAKEPQHF.

The chain has TRBV7-8 and TRBJ2-3; D not resolved. Germline CDR1 and CDR2: SGHVS and FQNEAQ. The CDR3 spans 12 residues. V shed 5 bases and J shed 6 bases, with 9 bases lying between them. This CDR3 is CASSPGFDTQYF. CDR3 DNA: TGTGCCAGCAGCCCCGGGTTTGATACGCAGTATTTT.

The chain employs TRBV10-3 and TRBJ1-2; 7 bases agree with TRBD1. The germline V gene encodes CDR1 ENHRY and CDR2 SYGVKD. The CDR3 consists of 12 residues. V shed 10 bases, J shed 4 bases, and the junction held 6 bases outside the gene matches. DNA of the CDR3: TGTGCCACTGGACAGGAACCCTATGGCTACACCTTC. It codes for CATGQEPYGYTF.

The sample holds one count of this clonotype. The chain links TRBV11-1 to TRBJ2-3; perhaps TRBD2 as D (6 bases). Germline V gives CDR1 SGHAT, CDR2 FQDESV (reference sequence). The CDR3 loop spans 14 amino acids. Trimming stripped 5 bases from V and 4 bases from J, with 13 bases between. For the CDR3, the DNA is TGTGCCAGCAGCCAGGGACTCGAGGCAGATACGCAGTATTTT. Translating it yields CASSQGLEADTQYF.

This clonotype occurred a few times. V is TRBV20-1 and J is TRBJ2-3; 13 positions match TRBD2. Losses at the gene ends were 6 bases for V and 3 bases for J; bases not matched to a gene: 3. This CDR3 comprises 14 residues. CDR1 is DFQATT and CDR2 is SNEGSKA in the germline V gene (reference sequence). The CDR3 nucleotides are TGCAGTGCGACGACTAGCGGGGGGACAGATACGCAGTATTTT. Translation: CSATTSGGTDTQYF.

The V and J genes are TRBV2 and TRBJ2-7, with TRBD2 matching over 8 bases. The germline gives CDR1 SNHLY, CDR2 FYNNEI. After removal of 6 bases from V and 1 base from J, the junction contained 5 bases not matched to a gene. This CDR3 spans 14 amino acids. CDR3 bases: TGTGCCAGCAGGGATAGCGGGGATTCCTACGAGCAGTACTTC. This gives the protein CASRDSGDSYEQYF.

This clonotype showed up just a few times. The J gene is TRBJ2-7, the V gene TRBV2; 8 bases fit TRBD1. The CDR3 spans 14 residues. V lost 6 bases to trimming and J lost 7 bases; unmatched junction nucleotides: 11. CDR1 and CDR2 (germline): SNHLY, FYNNEI. DNA of the CDR3: TGTGCCAGCAGGGCGGACAGGGCTTTGGGGGAGCAGTACTTC. Its translation: CASRADRALGEQYF.

At least ten counts were recorded for this clonotype. J is TRBJ2-7 and V is TRBV12-3 or TRBV12-4, with TRBD1 matching 12 bases. The length of the CDR3 is 14 residues. J was trimmed by 9 bases and V by 3 bases; bases with no gene match: 6. The CDR3 DNA sequence: TGTGCCAGCAGTTTTGGGACAGGGGGCTATGGGCAGTACTTC. Protein sequence: CASSFGTGGYGQYF.

In this sample, this clonotype turned up many times. The J gene is TRBJ2-1, the V gene TRBV5-1; perhaps TRBD2 as D (7 bases). The CDR3 is 16 amino acids. V lost 0 bases and J 5 bases, leaving 15 bases between the germline ends. Germline CDR1 reads SGHRS; CDR2 reads YFSETQ. The DNA for the CDR3 is TGCGCCAGCAGCTTGGGGGGGGGGCAGGCGAACAATGAGCAGTTCTTC. Amino acid sequence: CASSLGGGQANNEQFF.

The V gene is TRBV7-9, the J gene TRBJ2-5; D unclear. This CDR3 comprises 13 residues. Germline assignment: CDR1 SEHNR and CDR2 FQNEAQ (reference sequence). The V end lost 3 bases, the J end lost 5 bases, and 10 bases lay between the germline ends. The CDR3 sequence: CASSFYPRETQYF. The CDR3 coding sequence is TGTGCCAGCAGCTTTTACCCGAGGGAGACCCAGTACTTC.

This clonotype showed up just a few times. The chain couples TRBV7-8 to TRBJ2-7; D is perhaps TRBD1 (6 bases). Trimming removed 5 bases from V and 0 bases from J, with 17 bases in between. From germline, CDR1 is SGHVS and CDR2 FQNEAQ. CDR3 size: 16 residues. CDR3: CASSRSTAGVSYEQYF. CDR3 DNA sequence: TGTGCCAGCAGCCGTAGTACGGCAGGGGTCTCCTACGAGCAGTACTTC.

V is TRBV10-3 and J is TRBJ2-5; D may be TRBD1 or TRBD2 (6 bases each). Trimming shortened V by 5 bases and J by 4 bases, and 14 bases separated the two germline ends. Germline lookup yields CDR1 ENHRY and CDR2 SYGVKD. The CDR3 sequence is 14 residues long. The CDR3 spells CAISRQEGRETQYF. The CDR3 coding sequence is TGTGCCATCAGTCGACAGGAGGGCCGAGAGACCCAGTACTTC.

This clonotype appeared a few times. The J gene is TRBJ2-2, the V gene TRBV27; tentatively, D is TRBD1 or TRBD2 (6 bases each). Trimming took off 2 bases at V and 4 bases at J, with 17 bases between the two ends. The CDR3 contains 17 residues. CDR1 is MNHEY and CDR2 is SMNVEV in the germline V gene (reference sequence). Here the CDR3 DNA reads TGTGCCAGCAGTTTAGAGGTCGGAGGGGGAGTCACCGGGGAGCTGTTTTTT. It encodes CASSLEVGGGVTGELFF.

This chain connects TRBV20-1 to TRBJ2-1; maybe TRBD1 (6 bases). Germline V lookup: CDR1 DFQATT, CDR2 SNEGSKA (reference sequence). CDR3 size: 14 residues. Trimming pared 6 bases from V and 1 base from J, leaving 13 bases between. The CDR3 bases are TGCAGTGCAATACGCAGGGGATCCTACAATGAGCAGTTCTTC. It translates to CSAIRRGSYNEQFF.